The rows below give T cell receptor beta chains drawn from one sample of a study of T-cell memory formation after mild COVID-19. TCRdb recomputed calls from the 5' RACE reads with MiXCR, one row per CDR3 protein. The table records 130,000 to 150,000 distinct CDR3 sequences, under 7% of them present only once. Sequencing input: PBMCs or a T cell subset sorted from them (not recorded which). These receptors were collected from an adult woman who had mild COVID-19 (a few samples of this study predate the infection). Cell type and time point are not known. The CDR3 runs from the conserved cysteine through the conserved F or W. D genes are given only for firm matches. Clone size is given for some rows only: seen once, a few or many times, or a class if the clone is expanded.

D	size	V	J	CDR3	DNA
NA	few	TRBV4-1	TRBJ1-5	CASSQKLDSSNQPQHF	TGCGCCAGCAGCCAAAAGCTGGACAGCTCCAATCAGCCCCAGCATTTT
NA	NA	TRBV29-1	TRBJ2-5	CRRGREGFETQYF	TGCCGCCGGGGGCGTGAGGGGTTCGAGACCCAGTACTTC
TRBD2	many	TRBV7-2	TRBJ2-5	CASSRPGRVETQYF	TGTGCCAGCAGCCGACCTGGGAGGGTGGAGACCCAGTACTTC
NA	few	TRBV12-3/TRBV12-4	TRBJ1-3	CASSLGAVGNTIYF	TGTGCCAGCAGTTTAGGGGCAGTTGGAAACACCATATATTTT
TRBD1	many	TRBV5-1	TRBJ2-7	CASSAGDRGRSAYEQYF	TGCGCCAGCAGCGCGGGGGACAGGGGACGTTCGGCCTACGAGCAGTACTTC
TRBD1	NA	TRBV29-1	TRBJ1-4	CSVHQGAGEKLFF	TGCAGCGTGCACCAGGGGGCGGGTGAAAAACTGTTTTTT
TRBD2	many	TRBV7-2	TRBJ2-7	CASSEGSSGAAYEQYF	TGTGCCAGCAGCGAGGGGTCTAGCGGGGCTGCCTACGAGCAGTACTTC
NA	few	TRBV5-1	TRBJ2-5	CASSLEARGETQYF	TGCGCCAGCAGCTTGGAGGCTAGGGGAGAGACCCAGTACTTC
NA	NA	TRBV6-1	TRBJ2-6	CASSDGGSGANVLTF	TGTGCCAGCAGTGATGGAGGTTCTGGGGCCAACGTCCTGACTTTC
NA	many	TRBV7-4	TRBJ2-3	CASSLGTTTGRADTQYF	TGTGCCAGCAGCTTAGGAACCACGACGGGGAGAGCAGATACGCAGTATTTT
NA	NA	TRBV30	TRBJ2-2	CAWSAGRGWTGELFF	TGTGCCTGGAGTGCAGGGCGGGGATGGACCGGGGAGCTGTTTTTT
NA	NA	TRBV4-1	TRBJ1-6	CASSQVTSGGNSPLHF	TGCGCCAGCAGCCAAGTTACCTCGGGAGGTAATTCACCCCTCCACTTT
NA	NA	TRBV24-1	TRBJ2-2	CATSDGGGATGELFF	TGTGCCACCAGTGATGGTGGGGGCGCGACCGGGGAGCTGTTTTTT
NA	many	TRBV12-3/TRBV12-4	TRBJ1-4	CASTRFGGSGEKLFF	TGTGCCAGCACCCGTTTCGGAGGTTCGGGTGAAAAACTGTTTTTT
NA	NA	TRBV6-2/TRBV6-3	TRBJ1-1	CASSYGHPNTEAFF	TGTGCCAGCAGTTACGGACACCCGAACACTGAAGCTTTCTTT
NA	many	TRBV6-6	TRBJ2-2	CASSTPLDSAGELFF	TGTGCCAGCAGTACCCCATTGGATAGCGCCGGGGAGCTGTTTTTT
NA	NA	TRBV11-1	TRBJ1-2	CASSPQTGPYSDGYTF	TGTGCCAGCAGCCCCCAGACTGGGCCGTATAGTGATGGCTACACCTTC
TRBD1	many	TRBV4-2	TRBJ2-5	CASSQGGTGAKQETQYF	TGTGCCAGCAGCCAAGGTGGAACAGGGGCTAAACAAGAGACCCAGTACTTC
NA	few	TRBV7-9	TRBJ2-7	CASSSRRTNYEQYF	TGTGCCAGCAGCTCGCGGAGGACTAACTACGAGCAGTACTTC
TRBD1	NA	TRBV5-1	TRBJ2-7	CASRDRLYYEQYF	TGCGCCAGCCGGGACAGGTTATACTACGAGCAGTACTTC
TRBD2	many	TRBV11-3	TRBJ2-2	CASSLELAGGSGELFF	TGTGCCAGCAGCTTAGAGCTAGCGGGAGGATCCGGGGAGCTGTTTTTT
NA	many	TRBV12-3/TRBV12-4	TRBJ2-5	CASSLRGLSQETQYF	TGTGCCAGCAGTTTGCGAGGCCTCTCCCAAGAGACCCAGTACTTC
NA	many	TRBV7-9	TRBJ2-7	CASSAGTASHYEQYF	TGTGCCAGCAGCGCGGGGACCGCCTCACACTACGAGCAGTACTTC
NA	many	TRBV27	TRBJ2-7	CASSLRPAPTYEQYF	TGTGCCAGCAGTTTAAGACCAGCTCCCACCTACGAGCAGTACTTC
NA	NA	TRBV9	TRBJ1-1	CASSVDGATRTEAFF	TGTGCCAGCAGCGTAGATGGCGCTACACGTACTGAAGCTTTCTTT
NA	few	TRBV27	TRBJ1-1	CASSFGQLNTEAFF	TGTGCCAGCAGTTTCGGACAGCTTAACACTGAAGCTTTCTTT
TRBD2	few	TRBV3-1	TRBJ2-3	CASSQGGLTTDTQYF	TGTGCCAGCAGCCAAGGGGGACTAACGACAGATACGCAGTATTTT
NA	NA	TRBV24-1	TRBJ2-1	CATSSLAHGVEQFF	TGTGCCACCAGCTCTCTAGCTCACGGGGTTGAGCAGTTCTTC
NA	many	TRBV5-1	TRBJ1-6	CASSKDSINSPLHF	TGCGCCAGCAGCAAGGACAGCATTAATTCACCCCTCCACTTT
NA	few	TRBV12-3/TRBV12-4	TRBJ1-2	CASSLGPLLYGYTF	TGTGCCAGCAGTCTGGGGCCGCTGCTCTATGGCTACACCTTC
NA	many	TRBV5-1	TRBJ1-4	CASSLEGVNEKLFF	TGCGCCAGCAGCTTGGAAGGGGTTAATGAAAAACTGTTTTTT
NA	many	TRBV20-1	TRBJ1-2	CSARDGGRLHYGYTF	TGCAGTGCTAGAGATGGGGGGAGACTTCACTATGGCTACACCTTC
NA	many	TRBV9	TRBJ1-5	CASSGGGLLNPQHF	TGTGCCAGCAGCGGGGGAGGGCTCTTAAATCCCCAGCATTTT
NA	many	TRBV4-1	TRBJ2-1	CASSLQMGEREQFF	TGCGCCAGCAGCCTACAAATGGGGGAGAGAGAGCAGTTCTTC
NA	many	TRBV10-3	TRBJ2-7	CAASEREGGPYEQYF	TGTGCCGCGAGCGAGAGGGAGGGGGGTCCCTACGAGCAGTACTTC
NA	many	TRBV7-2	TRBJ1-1	CASSLHGSAAEAFF	TGTGCCAGCAGCTTACACGGGAGTGCGGCTGAAGCTTTCTTT
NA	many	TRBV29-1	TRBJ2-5	CSVEDWGYQETQYF	TGCAGCGTTGAAGATTGGGGGTACCAAGAGACCCAGTACTTC
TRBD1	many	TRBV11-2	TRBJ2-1	CASSLAMDRISYNEQFF	TGTGCCAGCAGCTTAGCAATGGACAGGATCTCCTACAATGAGCAGTTCTTC
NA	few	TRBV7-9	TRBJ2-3	CASSSPGLIGNTQYF	TGTGCCAGCAGCTCCCCGGGACTGATCGGAAATACGCAGTATTTT